This T cell receptor beta chain originates from a study of blood T cell repertoires in COVID-19 (dated by TCRdb to about 2020). Background for the entire study: Samples from collaborators originated in the United States, Italy and Spain and spanned both the acute and convalescent phases of COVID-19. Where available, HLA class I and class II types were obtained from metadata supplied by the sample provider rather than from assay-based typing. Samples were obtained from the ongoing ImmuneRACE study (first 160 participants) and from over a thousand subjects provided by 6 global collaborators. The dataset comprised deeply sampled blood TCRbeta repertoires from subjects exposed to, actively infected with, or recovered from COVID-19. The prospective study material was composed of cDNA or gDNA derived from T cells, B-cell-depleted T cells, or PBMCs. The sample metadata nearly always contained a de-identified subject ID, COVID-19 status, age in years and sex. A freely available public database, intended as a resource for researchers studying the immune response to SARS-CoV-2, is where the repertoires were released.

On the study overall, not on this receptor specifically: The amount of clinical and demographic metadata varied by source and participant and was provided uncurated.

A word on this clone: The target of this receptor is not known. No base quality values were provided; no much bigger clone lies one nucleotide off.

Each collaborating institution followed its own protocols to collect whole blood in K2EDTA tubes. For TCRbeta analysis, collaborators shipped samples in one of three forms: frozen whole blood, isolated PBMCs, or DNA extracted from either of those sample types. The V end gives up 2 bases and the J end 4 bases, leaving 6 bases in the junction not matched to a gene. The CDR1 and CDR2 encoded by the germline V gene (reference sequence) are SGHNT and YYREEE. There are 15 amino acids in the CDR3, from cysteine to phenylalanine inclusive. Only the CDR3 DNA stays, 45 bases, in frame from base 1. TCRbeta CDR3 regions were amplified from genomic DNA using the immunoSEQ Assay, a bias-controlled multiplex PCR. The paper's processing steps were these. Nucleated cell counts per sample were estimated from amplification of reference gene primers within the assay. To quantify the absolute abundance of each unique TCRbeta CDR3 rearrangement, sequence reads were collapsed and filtered. For each sample, productive Simpson clonality was calculated by taking the square root of Simpson's diversity index across productive rearrangements. This immuneACCESS table, as held by TCRdb, lists in-frame sequences with V and J called but not all clones. Of the missing ones, under half trace to an unresolved V gene in checked studies; the others have no known cause. V and J calls and clone size are copied from that table; D and trimming were computed from the DNA. The sample table records approximately 50,000 clones; over 80% of these occur just once. More than 4% of the sample lies in the top ten.

The V and J segments used are TRBV5-4 and TRBJ2-3; 8 of the junction bases match TRBD2. The origin of this receptor is a human donor in a cohort sampled during active COVID-19. The specimen was peripheral blood. The sequenced DNA is TGTGCCAGCAGCTTAGCGGGAGTAAGGTCAGATACGCAGTATTTT. This yields the protein CASSLAGVRSDTQYF.